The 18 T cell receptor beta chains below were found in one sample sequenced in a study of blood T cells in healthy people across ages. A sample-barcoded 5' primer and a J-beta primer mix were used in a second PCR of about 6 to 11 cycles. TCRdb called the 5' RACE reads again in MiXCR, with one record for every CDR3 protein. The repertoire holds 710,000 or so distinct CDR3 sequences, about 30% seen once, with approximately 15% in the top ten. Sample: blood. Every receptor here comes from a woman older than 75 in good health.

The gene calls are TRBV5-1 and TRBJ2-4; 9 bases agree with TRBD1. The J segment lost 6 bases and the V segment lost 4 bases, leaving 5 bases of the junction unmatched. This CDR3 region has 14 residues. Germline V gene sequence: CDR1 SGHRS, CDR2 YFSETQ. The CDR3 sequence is CASSPGQGVNIQYF. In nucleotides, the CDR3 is TGCGCCAGCAGCCCGGGACAGGGAGTAAACATTCAGTACTTC.

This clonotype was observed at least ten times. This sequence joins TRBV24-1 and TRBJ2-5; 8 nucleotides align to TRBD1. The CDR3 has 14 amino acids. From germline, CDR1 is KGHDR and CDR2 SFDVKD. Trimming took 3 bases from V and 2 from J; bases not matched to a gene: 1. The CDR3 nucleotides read TGTGCCACCAGTGATAGACAGGGGCAAGAGACCCAGTACTTC. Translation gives CATSDRQGQETQYF.

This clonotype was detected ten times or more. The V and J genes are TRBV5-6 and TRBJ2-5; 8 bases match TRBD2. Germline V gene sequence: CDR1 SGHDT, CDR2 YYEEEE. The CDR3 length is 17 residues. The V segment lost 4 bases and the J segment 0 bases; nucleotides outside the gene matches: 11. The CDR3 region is CASSLQQRGYYQETQYF. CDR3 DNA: TGTGCCAGCAGCCTTCAACAGCGGGGGTACTACCAAGAGACCCAGTACTTC.

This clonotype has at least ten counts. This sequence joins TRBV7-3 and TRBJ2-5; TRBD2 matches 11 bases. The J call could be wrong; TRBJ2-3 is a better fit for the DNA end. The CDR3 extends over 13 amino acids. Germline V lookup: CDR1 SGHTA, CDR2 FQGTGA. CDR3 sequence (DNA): TGTGCCAGCAGCCCGGGACTAGCGGAAACGCAGTATTTT. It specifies CASSPGLAETQYF.

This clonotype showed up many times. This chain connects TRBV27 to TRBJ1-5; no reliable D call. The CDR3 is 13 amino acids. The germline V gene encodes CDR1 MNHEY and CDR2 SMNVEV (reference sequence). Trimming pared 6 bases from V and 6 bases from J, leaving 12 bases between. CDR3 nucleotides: TGTGCCAGCAGGGTGGTCGGAGGTCAGCCCCAGCATTTT. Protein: CASRVVGGQPQHF.

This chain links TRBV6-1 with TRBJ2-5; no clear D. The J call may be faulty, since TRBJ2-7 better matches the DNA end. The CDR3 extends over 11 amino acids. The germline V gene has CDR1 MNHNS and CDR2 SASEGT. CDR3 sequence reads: CASRGWYEQYF. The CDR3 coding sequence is TGTGCCAGCAGGGGTTGGTACGAGCAGTACTTC.

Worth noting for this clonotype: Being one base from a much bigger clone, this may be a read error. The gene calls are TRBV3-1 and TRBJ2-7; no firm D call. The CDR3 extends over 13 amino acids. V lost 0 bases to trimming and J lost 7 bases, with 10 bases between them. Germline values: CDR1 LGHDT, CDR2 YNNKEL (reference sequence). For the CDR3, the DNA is TGTGCCAGCAGCCAAGATCGGATCAATGAGCAGTACTTC. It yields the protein CASSQDRINEQYF.

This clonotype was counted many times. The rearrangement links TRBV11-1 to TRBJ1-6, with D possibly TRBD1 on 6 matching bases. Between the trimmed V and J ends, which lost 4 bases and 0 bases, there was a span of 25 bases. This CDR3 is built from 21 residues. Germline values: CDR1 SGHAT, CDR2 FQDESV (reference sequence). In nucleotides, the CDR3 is TGTGCCAGCAGCTCCCGTGGAGGGGGACCTCGTCTAAGCTCCTATAATTCACCCCTCCACTTT. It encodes CASSSRGGGPRLSSYNSPLHF.

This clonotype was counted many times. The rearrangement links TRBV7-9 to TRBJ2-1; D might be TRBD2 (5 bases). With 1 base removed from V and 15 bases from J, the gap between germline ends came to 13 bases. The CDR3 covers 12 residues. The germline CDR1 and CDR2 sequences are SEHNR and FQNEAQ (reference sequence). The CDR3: CASSLGLTGTFF. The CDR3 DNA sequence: TGTGCCAGCAGCTTAGGACTAACCGGCACGTTCTTC.

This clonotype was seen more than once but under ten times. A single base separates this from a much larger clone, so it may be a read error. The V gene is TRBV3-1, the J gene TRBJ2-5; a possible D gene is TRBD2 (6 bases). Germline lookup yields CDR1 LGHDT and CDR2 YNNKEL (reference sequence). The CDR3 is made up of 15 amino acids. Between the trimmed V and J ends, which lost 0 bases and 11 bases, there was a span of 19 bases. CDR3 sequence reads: CASSQDAGRWGEQYF. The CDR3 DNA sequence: TGTGCCAGCAGCCAAGACGCGGGAAGGTGGGGTGAGCAGTACTTC.

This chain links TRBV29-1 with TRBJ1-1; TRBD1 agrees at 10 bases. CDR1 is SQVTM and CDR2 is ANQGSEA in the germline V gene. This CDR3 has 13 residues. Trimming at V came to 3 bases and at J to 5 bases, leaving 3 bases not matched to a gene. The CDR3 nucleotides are TGCAGCGTTGAGGGACAGGGGTGGACTGAAGCTTTCTTT. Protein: CSVEGQGWTEAFF.

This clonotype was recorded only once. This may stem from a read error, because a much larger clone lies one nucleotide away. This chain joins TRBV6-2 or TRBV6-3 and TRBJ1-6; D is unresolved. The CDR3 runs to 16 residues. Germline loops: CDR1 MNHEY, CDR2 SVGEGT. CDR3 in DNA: TGTGCCAGCAGTCGCCGACGGCCTTCCCACTCTTCACCCCCCCACTTT. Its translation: CASSRRRPSHSSPPHF.

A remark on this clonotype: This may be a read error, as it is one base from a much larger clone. The CDR3 loop reads CSAPSLPKEAFF. The CDR3 nucleotides read TGCAGTGCTCCCAGCTTACCTAAGGAAGCTTTCTTT. This sequence joins TRBV20-1 and TRBJ1-1; D is unclear. Germline V CDR1 and CDR2: DFQATT, SNEGSKA (reference sequence). The CDR3 sequence is 12 residues long. The V end lost 5 bases, the J end lost 8 bases, and 15 bases lay between the germline ends.

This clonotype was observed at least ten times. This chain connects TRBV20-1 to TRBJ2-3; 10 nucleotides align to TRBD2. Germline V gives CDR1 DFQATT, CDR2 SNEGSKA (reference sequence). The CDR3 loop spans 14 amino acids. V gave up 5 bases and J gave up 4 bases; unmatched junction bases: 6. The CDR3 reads CSAQAGGQPDTQYF. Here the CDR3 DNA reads TGCAGTGCTCAAGCGGGGGGGCAGCCAGATACGCAGTATTTT.

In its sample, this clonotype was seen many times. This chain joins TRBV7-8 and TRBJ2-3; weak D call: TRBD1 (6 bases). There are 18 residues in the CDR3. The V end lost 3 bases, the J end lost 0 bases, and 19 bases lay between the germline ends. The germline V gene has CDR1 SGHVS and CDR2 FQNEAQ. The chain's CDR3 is CASSFGVYRASSTDTQYF. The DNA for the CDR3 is TGTGCCAGCAGCTTCGGGGTTTACAGGGCCTCTAGCACAGATACGCAGTATTTT.

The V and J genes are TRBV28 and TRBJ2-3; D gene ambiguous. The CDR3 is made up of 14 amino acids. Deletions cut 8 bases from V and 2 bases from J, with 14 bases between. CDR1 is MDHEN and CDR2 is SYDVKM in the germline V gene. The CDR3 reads CASLPGRFTDTQYF. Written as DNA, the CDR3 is TGTGCCAGCTTGCCCGGACGTTTCACAGATACGCAGTATTTT.

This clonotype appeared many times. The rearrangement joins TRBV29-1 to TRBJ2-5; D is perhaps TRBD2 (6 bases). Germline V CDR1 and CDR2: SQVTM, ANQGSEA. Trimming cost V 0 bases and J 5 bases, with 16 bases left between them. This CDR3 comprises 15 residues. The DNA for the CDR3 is TGCAGCGTTGAAGATCTTGCGGGGCGGTGGGAGACCCAGTACTTC. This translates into CSVEDLAGRWETQYF.

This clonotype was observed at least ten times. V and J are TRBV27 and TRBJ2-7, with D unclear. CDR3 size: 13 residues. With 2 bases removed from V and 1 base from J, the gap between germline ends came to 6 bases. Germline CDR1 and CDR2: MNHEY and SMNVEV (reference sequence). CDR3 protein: CASSLKPSYEQYF. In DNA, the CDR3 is TGTGCCAGCAGTTTAAAGCCGTCCTACGAGCAGTACTTC.